The sequence of this T cell receptor (beta chain) was determined in a study of cytomegalovirus exposure and HLA in healthy donors. PCR involved 60 Vbeta and 13 Jbeta primers. The method was immunoSEQ multiplex PCR; TCRdb's version includes in-frame clones alone and lacks a portion of them. The table lists under 75,000 clones, with 2.4% in the top ten. Looked up from germline, CDR1 is LNHNV and CDR2 is YYDKDF (reference sequence). V was cut by 3 bases and J by 7 bases, with 21 bases left in between. CDR3 size: 17 residues. The TCR comes from a female donor in good health and CMV-seropositive. Specimen: PBMCs. The chain links TRBV15 to TRBJ2-2; a weak D match, TRBD2 (7 bases). The CDR3, as DNA: TGTGCCACCAGCAGGGCCTGGGGGCGGGAGACGGACGGGGAGCTGTTTTTT. Its protein product is CATSRAWGRETDGELFF. Full variable domain (missing parts from reference TRBV15 and TRBJ2-2): DAMVIQNPRYQVTQFGKPVTLSCSQTLNHNVMYWYQQKSSQAPKLLFHYYDKDFNNEADTPDNFQSRRPNTSFCFLDIRSPGLGDTAMYLCATSRAWGRETDGELFFGEGSRLTVL.